This T cell receptor (beta chain) was sequenced for a study of Ad26.COV2.S vaccination and SARS-CoV-2 variants. Notes on this clone: No antigen is known for it.

Study-wide results and caveats: Total responses of T cells may have been underestimated by the analyses of TCR breadth and depth.

Trimming took off 7 bases at V and 1 base at J, with 21 bases between the two ends. CDR3 length: 16 amino acids. Germline V gives CDR1 SGHRS, CDR2 YFSETQ. This table comes from immunoSEQ multiplex PCR, and its TCRdb copy is limited to in-frame clones, with some not included. Among approximately 420,000 clones listed, around 87% were seen once. Stated treatment: over 15 received Ad26.COV2.S at low or high dose, single or two shots; about 5 received placebo; per-sample allocation not given. It was on day 63 after the first vaccine or placebo injection that samples were taken. This sequence joins TRBV5-1 and TRBJ2-7; TRBD2 is a possible D gene (6 bases). This TCR derives from a person aged 18-65 years who received the Ad26.COV2.S COVID-19 vaccine or a placebo. The material was peripheral blood, obtained in a trial of Ad26.COV2.S vaccine versus placebo. CDR3 bases: TGCGCCAGCTGCCCTATGGGGGGTACGTCATCCTACGAGCAGTACTTC. Translated, it gives CASCPMGGTSSYEQYF.